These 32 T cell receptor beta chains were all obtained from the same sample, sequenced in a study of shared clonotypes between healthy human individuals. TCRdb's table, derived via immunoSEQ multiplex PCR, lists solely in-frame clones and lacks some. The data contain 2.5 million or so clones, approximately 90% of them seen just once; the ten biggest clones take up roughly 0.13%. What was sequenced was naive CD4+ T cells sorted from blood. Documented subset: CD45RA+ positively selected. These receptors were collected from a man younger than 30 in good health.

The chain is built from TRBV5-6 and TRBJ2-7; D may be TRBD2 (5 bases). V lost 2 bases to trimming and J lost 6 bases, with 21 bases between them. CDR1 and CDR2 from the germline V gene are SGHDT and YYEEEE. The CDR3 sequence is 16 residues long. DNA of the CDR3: TGTGCCAGCAGCTTTTATGGGGTAGCGCCGATTTTCGAGCAGTACTTC. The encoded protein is CASSFYGVAPIFEQYF.

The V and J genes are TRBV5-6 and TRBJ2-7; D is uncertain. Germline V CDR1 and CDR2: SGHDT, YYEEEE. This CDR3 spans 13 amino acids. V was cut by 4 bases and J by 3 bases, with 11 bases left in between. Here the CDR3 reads CASSTGRRYEQYF. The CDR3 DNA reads TGTGCCAGCAGCACCGGCAGGCGCTACGAGCAGTACTTC.

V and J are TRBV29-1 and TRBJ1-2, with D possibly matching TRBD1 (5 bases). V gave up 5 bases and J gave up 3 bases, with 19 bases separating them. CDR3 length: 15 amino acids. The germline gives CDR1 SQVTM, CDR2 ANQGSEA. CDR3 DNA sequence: TGCAGCGTTCTGGATTGGGACTCGCTTGACTATGGCTACACCTTC. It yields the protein CSVLDWDSLDYGYTF.

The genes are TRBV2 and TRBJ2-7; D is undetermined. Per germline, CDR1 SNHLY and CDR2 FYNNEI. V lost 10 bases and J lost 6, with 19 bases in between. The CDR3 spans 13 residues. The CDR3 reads CATYLSRLSEQYF. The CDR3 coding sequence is TGTGCCACATACCTGAGTAGGCTTTCCGAGCAGTACTTC.

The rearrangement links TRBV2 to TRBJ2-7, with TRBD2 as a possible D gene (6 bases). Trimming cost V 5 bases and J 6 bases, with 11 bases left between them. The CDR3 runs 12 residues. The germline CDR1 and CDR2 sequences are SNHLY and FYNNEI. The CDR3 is CASSLTSIEQYF. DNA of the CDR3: TGTGCCAGCAGTCTGACTAGTATCGAGCAGTACTTC.

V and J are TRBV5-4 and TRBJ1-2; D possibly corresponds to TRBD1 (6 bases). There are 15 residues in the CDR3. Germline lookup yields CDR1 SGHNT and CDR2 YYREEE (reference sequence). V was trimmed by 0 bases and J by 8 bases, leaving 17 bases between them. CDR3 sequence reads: CASSLVGGDGSGYTF. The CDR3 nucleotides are TGTGCCAGCAGCTTGGTAGGGGGGGACGGAAGCGGCTACACCTTC.

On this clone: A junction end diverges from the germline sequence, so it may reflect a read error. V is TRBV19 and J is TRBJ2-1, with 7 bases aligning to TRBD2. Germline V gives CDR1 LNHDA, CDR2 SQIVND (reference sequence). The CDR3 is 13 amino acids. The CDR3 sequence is CASSIRGENEQFF. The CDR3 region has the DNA TGTGCAAGTAGTATCCGGGGGGAGAATGAGCAGTTCTTC.

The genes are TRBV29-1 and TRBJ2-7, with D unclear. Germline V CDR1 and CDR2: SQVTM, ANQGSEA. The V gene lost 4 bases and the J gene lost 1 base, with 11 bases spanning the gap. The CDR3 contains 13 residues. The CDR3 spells CSVGPRLSYEQYF. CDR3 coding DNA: TGCAGCGTTGGCCCCCGTTTATCCTACGAGCAGTACTTC.

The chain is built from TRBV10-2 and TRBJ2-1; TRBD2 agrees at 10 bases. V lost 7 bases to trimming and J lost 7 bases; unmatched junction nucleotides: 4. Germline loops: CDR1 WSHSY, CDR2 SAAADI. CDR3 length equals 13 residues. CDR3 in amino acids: CASTGLAENEQFF. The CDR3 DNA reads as TGCGCCAGCACTGGACTAGCGGAAAATGAGCAGTTCTTC.

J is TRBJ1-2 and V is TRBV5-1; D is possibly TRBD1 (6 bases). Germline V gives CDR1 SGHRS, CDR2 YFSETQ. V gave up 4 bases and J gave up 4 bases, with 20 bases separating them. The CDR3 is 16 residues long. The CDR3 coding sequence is TGCGCCAGCAGCCTTTCGGCAGAGTCAGGGGTCTATGGCTACACCTTC. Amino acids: CASSLSAESGVYGYTF.

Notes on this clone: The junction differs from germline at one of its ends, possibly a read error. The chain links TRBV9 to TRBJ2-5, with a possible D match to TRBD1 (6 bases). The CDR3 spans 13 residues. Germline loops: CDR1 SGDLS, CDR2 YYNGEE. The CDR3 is CASSVGVFGTPDF. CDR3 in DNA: TGTGCCAGCAGCGTAGGAGTTTTTGGGACACCCGACTTC. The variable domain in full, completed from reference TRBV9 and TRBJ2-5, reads DSGVTQTPKHLITATGQRVTLRCSPRSGDLSVYWYQQSLDQGLQFLIQYYNGEERAKGNILERFSAQQFPDLHSELNLSSLELGDSALYFCASSVGVFGTPDFGPGTRLLVL.

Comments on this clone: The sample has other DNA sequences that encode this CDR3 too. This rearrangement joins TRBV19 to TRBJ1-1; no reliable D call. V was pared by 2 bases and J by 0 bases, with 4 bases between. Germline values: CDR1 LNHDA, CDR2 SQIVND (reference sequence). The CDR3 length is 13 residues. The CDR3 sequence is CASSITLNTEAFF. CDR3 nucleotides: TGTGCCAGTAGTATAACACTGAACACTGAAGCTTTCTTT. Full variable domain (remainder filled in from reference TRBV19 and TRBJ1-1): DGGITQSPKYLFRKEGQNVTLSCEQNLNHDAMYWYRQDPGQGLRLIYYSQIVNDFQKGDIAEGYSVSREKKESFPLTVTSAQKNPTAFYLCASSITLNTEAFFGQGTRLTVV.

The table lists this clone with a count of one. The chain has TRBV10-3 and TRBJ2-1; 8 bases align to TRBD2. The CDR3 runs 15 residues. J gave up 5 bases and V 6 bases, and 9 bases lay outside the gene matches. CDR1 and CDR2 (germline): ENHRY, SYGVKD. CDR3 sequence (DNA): TGTGCCATCAGCCGAGGGGCGGGGGGTAACAATGAGCAGTTCTTC. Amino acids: CAISRGAGGNNEQFF.

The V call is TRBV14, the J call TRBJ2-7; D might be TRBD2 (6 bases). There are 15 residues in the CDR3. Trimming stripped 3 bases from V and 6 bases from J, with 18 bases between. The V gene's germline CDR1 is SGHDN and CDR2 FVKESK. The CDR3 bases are TGTGCCAGCAGCCAGCAGCGGCCGGGGGTTTCCGAGCAGTACTTC. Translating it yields CASSQQRPGVSEQYF. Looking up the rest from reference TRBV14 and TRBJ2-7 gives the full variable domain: EAGVTQFPSHSVIEKGQTVTLRCDPISGHDNLYWYRRVMGKEIKFLLHFVKESKQDESGMPNNRFLAERTGGTYSTLKVQPAELEDSGVYFCASSQQRPGVSEQYFGPGTRLTVT.

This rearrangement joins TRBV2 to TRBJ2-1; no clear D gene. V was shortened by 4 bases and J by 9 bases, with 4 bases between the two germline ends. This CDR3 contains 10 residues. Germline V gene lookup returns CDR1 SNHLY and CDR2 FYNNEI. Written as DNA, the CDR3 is TGTGCCAGCAGTGTCAGTGAGCAGTTCTTC. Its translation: CASSVSEQFF.

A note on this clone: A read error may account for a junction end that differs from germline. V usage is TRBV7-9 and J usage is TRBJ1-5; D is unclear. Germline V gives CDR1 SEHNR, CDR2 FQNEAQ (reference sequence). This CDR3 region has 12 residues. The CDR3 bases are TGTGCCAGCAGCTCCCAGTTTCAGGCCCAGCATTTT. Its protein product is CASSSQFQAQHF.

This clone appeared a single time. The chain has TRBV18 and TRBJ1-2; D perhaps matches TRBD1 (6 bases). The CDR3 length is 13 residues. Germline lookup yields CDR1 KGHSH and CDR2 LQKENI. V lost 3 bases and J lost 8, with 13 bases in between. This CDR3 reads CASSPDTDRGYTF. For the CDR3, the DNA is TGTGCCAGCTCACCTGACACCGACAGGGGCTACACCTTC.

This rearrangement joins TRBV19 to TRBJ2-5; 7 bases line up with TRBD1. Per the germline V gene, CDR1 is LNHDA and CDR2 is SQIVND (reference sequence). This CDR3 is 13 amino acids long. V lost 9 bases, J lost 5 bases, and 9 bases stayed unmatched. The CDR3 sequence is CASSTGMSETQYF. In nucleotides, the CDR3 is TGTGCCAGCTCGACAGGGATGTCCGAGACCCAGTACTTC. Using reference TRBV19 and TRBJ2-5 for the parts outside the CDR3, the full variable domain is DGGITQSPKYLFRKEGQNVTLSCEQNLNHDAMYWYRQDPGQGLRLIYYSQIVNDFQKGDIAEGYSVSREKKESFPLTVTSAQKNPTAFYLCASSTGMSETQYFGPGTRLLVL.

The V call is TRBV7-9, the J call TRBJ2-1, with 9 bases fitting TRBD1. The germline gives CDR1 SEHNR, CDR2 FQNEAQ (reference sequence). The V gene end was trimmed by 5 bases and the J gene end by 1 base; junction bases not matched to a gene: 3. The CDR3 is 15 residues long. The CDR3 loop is CASSTTGGSYNEQFF. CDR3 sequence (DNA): TGTGCCAGCAGCACGACAGGGGGGTCCTACAATGAGCAGTTCTTC.

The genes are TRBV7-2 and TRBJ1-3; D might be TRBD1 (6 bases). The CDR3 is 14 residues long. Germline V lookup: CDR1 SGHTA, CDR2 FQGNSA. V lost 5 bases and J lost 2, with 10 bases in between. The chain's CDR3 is CASSLQGPGNTIYF. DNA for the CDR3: TGTGCCAGCAGCCTTCAGGGGCCTGGAAACACCATATATTTT. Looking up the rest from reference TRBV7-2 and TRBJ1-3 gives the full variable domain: GAGVSQSPSNKVTEKGKDVELRCDPISGHTALYWYRQSLGQGLEFLIYFQGNSAPDKSGLPSDRFSAERTGGSVSTLTIQRTQQEDSAVYLCASSLQGPGNTIYFGEGSWLTVV.

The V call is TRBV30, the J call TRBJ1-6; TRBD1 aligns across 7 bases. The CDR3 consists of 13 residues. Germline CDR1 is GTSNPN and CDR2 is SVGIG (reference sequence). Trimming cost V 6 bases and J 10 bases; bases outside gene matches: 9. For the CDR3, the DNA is TGTGCCTGTCCGACAGGGTCGGGCTCACCCCTCCACTTT. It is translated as CACPTGSGSPLHF.

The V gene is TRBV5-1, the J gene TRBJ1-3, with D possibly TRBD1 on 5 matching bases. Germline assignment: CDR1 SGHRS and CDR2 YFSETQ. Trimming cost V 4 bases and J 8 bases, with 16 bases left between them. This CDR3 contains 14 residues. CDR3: CASSPGGTGDTIYF. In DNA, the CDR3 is TGCGCCAGCAGCCCCGGTGGGACTGGTGACACCATATATTTT.

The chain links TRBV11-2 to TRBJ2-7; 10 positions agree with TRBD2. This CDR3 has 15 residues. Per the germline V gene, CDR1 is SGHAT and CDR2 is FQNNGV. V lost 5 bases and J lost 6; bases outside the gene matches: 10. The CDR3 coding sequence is TGTGCCAGCAGCCCCCAGGTAGCGGGGGGCAGCGAGCAGTACTTC. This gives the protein CASSPQVAGGSEQYF.

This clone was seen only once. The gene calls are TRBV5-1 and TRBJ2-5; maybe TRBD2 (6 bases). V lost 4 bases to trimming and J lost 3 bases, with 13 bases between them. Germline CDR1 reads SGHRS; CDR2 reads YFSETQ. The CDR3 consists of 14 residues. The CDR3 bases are TGCGCCAGCAGCGTCCCCGGGACTGAAGAGACCCAGTACTTC. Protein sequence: CASSVPGTEETQYF.

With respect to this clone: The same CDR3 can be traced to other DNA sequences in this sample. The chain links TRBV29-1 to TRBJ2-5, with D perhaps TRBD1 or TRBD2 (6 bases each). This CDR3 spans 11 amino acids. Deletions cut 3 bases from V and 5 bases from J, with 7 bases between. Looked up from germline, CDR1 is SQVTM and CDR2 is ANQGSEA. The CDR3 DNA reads TGCAGCGTTGAGGGGGGCGAGACCCAGTACTTC. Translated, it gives CSVEGGETQYF.

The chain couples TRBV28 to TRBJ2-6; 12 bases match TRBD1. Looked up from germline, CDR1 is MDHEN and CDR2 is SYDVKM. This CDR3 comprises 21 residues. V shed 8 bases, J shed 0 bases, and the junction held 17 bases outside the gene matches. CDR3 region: CASAPIAGTGGERSGANVLTF. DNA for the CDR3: TGTGCCAGCGCCCCAATTGCCGGGACAGGGGGCGAGCGCTCTGGGGCCAACGTCCTGACTTTC.

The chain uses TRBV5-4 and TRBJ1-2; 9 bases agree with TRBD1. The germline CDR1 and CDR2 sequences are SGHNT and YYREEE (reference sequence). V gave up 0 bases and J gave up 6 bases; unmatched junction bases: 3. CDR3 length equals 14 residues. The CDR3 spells CASSLEDRGHGYTF. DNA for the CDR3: TGTGCCAGCAGCTTGGAGGACAGGGGACATGGCTACACCTTC.

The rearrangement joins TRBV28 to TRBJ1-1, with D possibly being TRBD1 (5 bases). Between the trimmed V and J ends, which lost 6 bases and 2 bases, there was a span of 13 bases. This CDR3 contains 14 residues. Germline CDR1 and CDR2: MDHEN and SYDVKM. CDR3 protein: CASRGTGENTEAFF. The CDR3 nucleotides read TGTGCCAGCAGAGGAACAGGAGAAAACACTGAAGCTTTCTTT.

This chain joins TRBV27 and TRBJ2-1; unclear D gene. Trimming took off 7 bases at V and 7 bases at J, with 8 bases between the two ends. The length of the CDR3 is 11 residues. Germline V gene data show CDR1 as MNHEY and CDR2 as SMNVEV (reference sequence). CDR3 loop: CASMGRNEQFF. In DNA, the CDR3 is TGTGCCAGCATGGGCCGGAATGAGCAGTTCTTC.

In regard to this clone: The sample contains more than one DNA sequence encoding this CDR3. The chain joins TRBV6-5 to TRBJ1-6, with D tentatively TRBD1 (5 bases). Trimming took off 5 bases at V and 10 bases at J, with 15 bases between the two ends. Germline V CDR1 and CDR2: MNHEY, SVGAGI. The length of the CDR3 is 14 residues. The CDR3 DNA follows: TGTGCCAGCAGTCCTCCGGGGAGGGGATCACCCCTCCACTTT. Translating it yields CASSPPGRGSPLHF.

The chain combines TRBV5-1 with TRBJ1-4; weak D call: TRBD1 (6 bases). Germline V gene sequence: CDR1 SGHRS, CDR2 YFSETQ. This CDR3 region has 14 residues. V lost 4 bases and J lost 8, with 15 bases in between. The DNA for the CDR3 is TGCGCCAGCAGCGGGGACACCGGGGGGGAAAAACTGTTTTTT. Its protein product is CASSGDTGGEKLFF.

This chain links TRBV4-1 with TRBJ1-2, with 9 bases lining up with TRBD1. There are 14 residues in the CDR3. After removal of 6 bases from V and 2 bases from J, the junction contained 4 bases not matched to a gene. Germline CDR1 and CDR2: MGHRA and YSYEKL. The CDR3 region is CASSRTGENYGYTF. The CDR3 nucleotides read TGCGCCAGCAGTCGGACAGGGGAAAACTATGGCTACACCTTC.